Below, one TCR beta chain is given with its context. Its antigen is unknown. These data come from a study of T cell responses to AZD1222 COVID-19 vaccine. Findings of the study overall: The number of AZD1222 recipients seropositive at baseline was only five to seven. The sample set comprised mostly white British donors with more females, and clonal diversity was possibly underestimated. Vaccine-associated CD4 TCRs ranged over spike, dominating at 160-218 and 743-854. Reportedly, close to half of spike-specific TCRs are directed against unmutated variant regions.

This CDR3 spans 15 amino acids. V lost 4 bases and J lost 2; bases outside the gene matches: 5. The germline V gene encodes CDR1 SGHNT and CDR2 YENEEA. TCRdb keeps only in-frame clones here, not all; method: immunoSEQ multiplex PCR. The table includes about 140,000 clones, approximately 90% detected once. The clonotype originates from an adult in good health. Here the sequenced sample was peripheral blood, taken on day 0 of AZD1222 vaccination. V is TRBV11-3 and J is TRBJ2-3, with TRBD1 matching 8 bases. The CDR3 loop is CASSSGTGFTDTQYF. Here the CDR3 DNA reads TGTGCCAGCAGCTCCGGGACAGGCTTCACAGATACGCAGTATTTT. Looking up the rest from reference TRBV11-3 and TRBJ2-3 gives the full variable domain: EAGVVQSPRYKIIEKKQPVAFWCNPISGHNTLYWYLQNLGQGPELLIRYENEEAVDDSQLPKDRFSAERLKGVDSTLKIQPAELGDSAVYLCASSSGTGFTDTQYFGPGTRLTVL.